This T cell receptor beta chain comes out of a study of response to subunit inactivated influenza vaccine. Points from the study as a whole: The authors put forward the suggestion that each seasonal influenza vaccination may bring in only a limited number of new T cells.

MiXCR, run by TCRdb on the RT-PCR reads, gives a single entry per CDR3 protein. The table has roughly 650,000 distinct CDR3 sequences, more than 15% seen once; the top ten hold roughly 10%. Regarding this clonotype: Antigen specificity is unknown.

Sample: PBMCs from blood, taken 11 to 12 days after vaccination. This TCR came from a man over 45 who received an inactivated influenza vaccine.

The CDR3 region is CASSPSGREDTQYF. The DNA for the CDR3 is TGTGCCAGCAGCCCGAGCGGCAGAGAAGATACGCAGTATTTT. The V call is TRBV7-2, the J call TRBJ2-3; maybe TRBD2 (5 bases). V lost 5 bases to trimming and J lost 5 bases, with 14 bases between them. Germline CDR1 is SGHTA and CDR2 is FQGNSA. The CDR3 runs to 14 residues.